These T cell receptor beta chains were read from a single sample in a study of Ad26.COV2.S vaccination and SARS-CoV-2 variants. Here immunoSEQ multiplex PCR was the method, and the copy in TCRdb shows in-frame clones only, minus some. The table shows about 350,000 clones, with about 88% occurring only once. The sample consisted of peripheral blood, taken in a trial of Ad26.COV2.S vaccine versus placebo. These receptors were taken from a person aged 18-60 years who received the Ad26.COV2.S COVID-19 vaccine or a placebo. CDR3s include the opening cysteine and the closing phenylalanine or tryptophan. Each record gives: V gene, J gene, CDR3 length, clone size, D gene, CDR3 DNA, CDR3 protein. A D gene is named only where the DNA matches it firmly. Size tells how often a clone was seen (once, few, many) or the class of an expanded clone, and some rows leave it out.

>TRBV7-2|TRBJ2-3|15|NA|NA
TGTGCCAGCAGCTTAGACAGGACCTACACAGATACGCAGTATTTT
CASSLDRTYTDTQYF
>TRBV5-1|TRBJ2-3|15|NA|NA
TGCGCCAGCACCCTGGGGGCAGGGAGGACAGATACGCAGTATTTT
CASTLGAGRTDTQYF
>TRBV21-1|TRBJ2-2|18|NA|NA
TGTGCCAGCAGCAAAACCGATACAGGGCAAGCGAACACCGGGGAGCTGTTTTTT
CASSKTDTGQANTGELFF
>TRBV11-2|TRBJ2-1|13|NA|TRBD1
TGTGCCAGCAGCTTAATGTCGGGACAGGAGCAGTTCTTC
CASSLMSGQEQFF
>TRBV19|TRBJ1-6|13|once|NA
TGTGCCAGTAGGAAAGAGGCCGATTCACCCCTCCACTTT
CASRKEADSPLHF
>TRBV5-1|TRBJ2-3|18|once|TRBD2
TGCGCCAGCAGCCCGCTAGTGGCGGGAGGGCCGGGCACAGATACGCAGTATTTT
CASSPLVAGGPGTDTQYF
>TRBV11-3|TRBJ2-5|16|NA|TRBD1
TGTGCCAGCAGCAAGGGGGCCAGGGGCCTGGGGGAGACCCAGTACTTC
CASSKGARGLGETQYF
>TRBV12-5|TRBJ2-5|11|NA|TRBD1
TGTGCTAGTGGGCTCACAGGGGCCCAGTACTTC
CASGLTGAQYF
>TRBV14|TRBJ2-1|16|NA|TRBD1
TGTGCCAGCAGCCTCCGCCCCTTGACAGGGGTCGACGAGCAGTTCTTC
CASSLRPLTGVDEQFF
>TRBV5-1|TRBJ2-2|14|NA|NA
TGCGCCAGCAGCCTGGGGACTCACGCCGGGGAGCTGTTTTTT
CASSLGTHAGELFF
>TRBV2|TRBJ2-3|15|NA|TRBD1
TGTGCCAGCAGTCGCGGGACAGGGAGGGCAGATACGCAGTATTTT
CASSRGTGRADTQYF
>TRBV30|TRBJ1-4|15|NA|TRBD1
TGTGCCTGTAAGCCGGGACAGGGCATTAATGAAAAACTGTTTTTT
CACKPGQGINEKLFF
>TRBV29-1|TRBJ2-3|16|NA|NA
TGCAGCGTTTCCACCCCTGGGGGCGGAAGCACAGATACGCAGTATTTT
CSVSTPGGGSTDTQYF